This is a list of T cell receptor beta chains from one sample in a study of T cells in Graves' hyperthyroidism and ophthalmopathy. TCRdb reprocessed the multiplex PCR reads with MiXCR, giving one entry per CDR3 protein. Among about 700,000 distinct CDR3 sequences listed, about 45% were seen once. Sequencing was done on a sample of peripheral blood or thyroid tissue (not recorded which). The receptors were sampled from an adult man with Graves' disease, either hyperthyroidism or ophthalmopathy (not recorded which). The CDR3 runs from the conserved cysteine through the conserved F or W. D genes are given only for firm matches. Expanded clones get a size class; other rows say once, few or many, or leave the size out.

V	D	length	J	size	DNA	CDR3
TRBV20-1	TRBD2	14	TRBJ2-7	once	TGCAGTGCTAGGGCTAGCGGGGGGCTATACGAGCAGCACTTC	CSARASGGLYEQHF
TRBV2	NA	16	TRBJ1-2	NA	TGTGCCAGCACCCAAAGGGCGGGGGCTCGGGACTATGGCTACACCTTC	CASTQRAGARDYGYTF
TRBV9	TRBD2	16	TRBJ2-3	NA	TGTGCCAGCAGCGCTGGACTAGCGGGGATTACAGATACGCAGTATTTT	CASSAGLAGITDTQYF
TRBV19	TRBD1	15	TRBJ1-2	NA	TGTGCCAGTAGTTTTCGACAGGGGATCAACTATGGCTACACCTTC	CASSFRQGINYGYTF
TRBV15	TRBD1	15	TRBJ1-4	NA	TGTGCCACCAGCAGGACAGGGGGGGAACGTGAAAAACTGTTTTTT	CATSRTGGEREKLFF
TRBV9	NA	12	TRBJ2-5	many	TGTGCCAGCAGCGCCCGGGGGGAGACCCAGTACTTC	CASSARGETQYF
TRBV10-3	NA	13	TRBJ2-7	many	TGTGCCATCATGGGCGGGGCCTCTTTGGAGCAGTACTTC	CAIMGGASLEQYF
TRBV12-3/TRBV12-4	NA	14	TRBJ2-5	few	TGTGCCAGCAGTTTCGGGCGGCTCCAAGAGACCCAGTACTTC	CASSFGRLQETQYF
TRBV15	TRBD1	15	TRBJ1-6	NA	TGTGCCACCAGCACCGACAGGGATCGTAATTCACCCCTCCACTTT	CATSTDRDRNSPLHF
TRBV25-1	TRBD1	15	TRBJ1-2	NA	TGTGCTAGGGGGAGACGGGACAGGACTAACTATGGCTACACCTTC	CARGRRDRTNYGYTF
TRBV20-1	NA	14	TRBJ1-1	once	TGCAGTGCTGATCCGGGACTAGCGGGAGCTGAAGCTTTCTTT	CSADPGLAGAEAFF
TRBV7-2	NA	15	TRBJ1-5	NA	TGTGCCAGCAGCCGCCAGACTAGCGGGGGTCAGCCCCAGCATTTT	CASSRQTSGGQPQHF
TRBV29-1	TRBD2	15	TRBJ2-7	many	TGCAGCGTGGGCGGGGGTAGCGGGTCATCCCACGAGCAGTACTTC	CSVGGGSGSSHEQYF
TRBV19	NA	14	TRBJ2-7	NA	TGTGCCAGTAGTATAGGGACAGAAGACTACGAGCAGTACTTC	CASSIGTEDYEQYF
TRBV7-9	NA	14	TRBJ1-2	NA	TGTGCCAGCAGCCAAGCGGCACAGAGAGATGGCTACACCTTC	CASSQAAQRDGYTF
TRBV2	NA	13	TRBJ1-2	many	TGTGCCAGCAGCGTTAGGCTCTTCTATGGCTACACCTTC	CASSVRLFYGYTF
TRBV5-5	NA	13	TRBJ2-7	few	TGTGCCATCCAGGACCGATGGGGGTACGAGCAGTACTTC	CAIQDRWGYEQYF
TRBV2	NA	16	TRBJ2-7	few	TGTGCCAGCAGCCTGCCCTGGGGGTCGACCTCCTACGAGCAGTACTTC	CASSLPWGSTSYEQYF
TRBV2	NA	13	TRBJ1-4	NA	TGTGCCAGCAGTGGACGGGGACGAGAAAAACTGTTTTTT	CASSGRGREKLFF
TRBV7-8	TRBD2	17	TRBJ2-5	many	TGTGCCAGCAGCCCGACCCCGACTAGCGGGGGGGCAGAGACCCAGTACTTC	CASSPTPTSGGAETQYF
TRBV29-1	TRBD2	14	TRBJ2-7	NA	TGCAGCGCTGCTGGGACTAGCGGCCCCTACGAGCAGTACTTC	CSAAGTSGPYEQYF
TRBV7-6	NA	14	TRBJ2-7	NA	TGTGCCAGCAGCCAAGTCAGGGAGACCTACGAGCAGTACTTC	CASSQVRETYEQYF
TRBV2	TRBD1	15	TRBJ2-7	many	TGTGCCAGCAGCCATCGACAGGGAGCATCCTACGAGCAGTACTTC	CASSHRQGASYEQYF
TRBV19	NA	16	TRBJ1-2	few	TGTGCCAGTGGACAGCCAAACGGGGGGCCGAACTATGGCTACACCTTC	CASGQPNGGPNYGYTF
TRBV20-1	NA	13	TRBJ1-5	few	TGCAGTGCCCGAGAGCCCCGGGTGCAGCCCCAGCATTTT	CSAREPRVQPQHF
TRBV12-3/TRBV12-4	NA	14	TRBJ1-2	many	TGTGCCAGCAGTCTGAGGACAGCCCACTATGGCTACACCTTC	CASSLRTAHYGYTF
TRBV2	NA	15	TRBJ1-5	many	TGTGCCAGCAGTGGATCCGAACGCCCACTTGTGTCCCAGCATTTT	CASSGSERPLVSQHF
TRBV5-5	NA	13	TRBJ1-5	many	TGTGCCAGCAGCTTCTTATGGAATCAGCCCCAGCATTTT	CASSFLWNQPQHF
TRBV12-3/TRBV12-4	TRBD1	14	TRBJ1-1	few	TGTGCCAGCAGTTCGGGACAGGGGTGGACTGAAGCTTTCTTT	CASSSGQGWTEAFF
TRBV7-9	TRBD1	16	TRBJ2-7	NA	TGTGCCAGCAGCCTTCACAGGGACAGTGCTACCTACGAGCAGTACTTC	CASSLHRDSATYEQYF
TRBV6-5	NA	13	TRBJ1-2	few	TGTGCCAGCTCTGTGGGGCAACGGTATGGCTACACCTTC	CASSVGQRYGYTF
TRBV25-1	NA	13	TRBJ1-4	NA	TGTGCCAGCAGTGACTCTACCGGGACGACCCTGTTTTTT	CASSDSTGTTLFF
TRBV15	NA	15	TRBJ2-7	NA	TGTGCCACCAGCAGAGCACCAGATAGCTCCTACGAGCAGTACTTC	CATSRAPDSSYEQYF
TRBV7-9	NA	13	TRBJ2-7	NA	TGTGCCAGCAGCTTAGATGGGGGGCGCGAGCAGTACTTC	CASSLDGGREQYF
TRBV7-2	NA	13	TRBJ1-3	many	TGTGCCAGCAGCCCCTTTCGTGAAAACACCATATATTTT	CASSPFRENTIYF
TRBV24-1	NA	14	TRBJ1-1	NA	TGTGCCAGCAGCCGCTTTACAGCGAACACTGAAGCTTTCTTT	CASSRFTANTEAFF
TRBV6-5	NA	13	TRBJ1-5	few	TGTGCCAGCATCGGCATGAGCAATCAGCCCCAGCATTTT	CASIGMSNQPQHF
TRBV25-1	TRBD2	18	TRBJ2-5	NA	TGTGCCAGCAGTGAAATAGAGCGGGGGACCCCAGTCCAAGAGACCCAGTACTTC	CASSEIERGTPVQETQYF
TRBV6-6	TRBD2	15	TRBJ2-5	few	TGTGCCAGCAGCTACGCGGCGGGAGTTTCGGAGACCCAGTACTTC	CASSYAAGVSETQYF
TRBV2	TRBD1	15	TRBJ1-4	NA	TGTGCCAGCATCCAAAGCTGGGACAGGGGCGAAAAACTGTTTTTT	CASIQSWDRGEKLFF
TRBV7-9	NA	16	TRBJ2-2	few	TGTGCCAGCAGCAATGGGTTCGGCAGTTACACCGGGGAGCTGTTTTTT	CASSNGFGSYTGELFF
TRBV4-1	NA	13	TRBJ1-5	few	TGCGCCAGCAGCCAGCGAGGGGATCAGCCCCAGCATTTT	CASSQRGDQPQHF
TRBV5-4	NA	15	TRBJ1-6	NA	TGTGCCAGCAGCCCTATCCGGGGGGCTGGATCACCCCTCCACTTT	CASSPIRGAGSPLHF
TRBV20-1	TRBD1	16	TRBJ2-5	NA	TGCAGTGCCGACCCCAGACAGGGACAGCCTAAAGAGACCCAGTACTTC	CSADPRQGQPKETQYF
TRBV29-1	NA	13	TRBJ2-7	many	TGCAGCTTTCAACCCCCAGGGACCTACGAGCAGTACTTC	CSFQPPGTYEQYF
TRBV11-1	NA	11	TRBJ2-6	NA	TGTGCCAGCAGCTCCCACGGCTCTGAAGCTTTC	CASSSHGSEAF
TRBV2	TRBD1	14	TRBJ2-7	NA	TGTGCCAGCAGCGGGACAGGGGGCCGAGGGGAGCAGTACTTC	CASSGTGGRGEQYF
TRBV7-2	TRBD2	14	TRBJ2-7	once	TGTGCCAGCGCAACTAGCGAGAGTAGTTACGAGCAGTACTTC	CASATSESSYEQYF
TRBV6-1	TRBD2	14	TRBJ2-7	many	TGTGCCAGCAGTGAAGTCGGGGGGGACGACGAGCAGTACTTC	CASSEVGGDDEQYF
TRBV20-1	NA	15	TRBJ1-5	NA	TGCAGTGCCAAATACTCTACAGGAGGCAATCAGCCCCAGCATTTT	CSAKYSTGGNQPQHF
TRBV19	NA	12	TRBJ1-5	few	TGTGCCAGTAACGTGGGCAATCAGCCCCAGCATTTT	CASNVGNQPQHF
TRBV10-2	NA	16	TRBJ1-5	NA	TGCGCCAGTACCGAAGCGTCCAGGGCAGGTGGTCAGCCCCAGCATTTT	CASTEASRAGGQPQHF
TRBV7-2	NA	15	TRBJ2-7	NA	TGTGCCAGCAGCGTATCAGGGGACTACTCCTACGAGCAGTACTTC	CASSVSGDYSYEQYF
TRBV20-1	NA	14	TRBJ1-5	NA	TGCAGTGCCGCGCGGGGGGTAGGCAATCAGCCCCAGCATTTT	CSAARGVGNQPQHF